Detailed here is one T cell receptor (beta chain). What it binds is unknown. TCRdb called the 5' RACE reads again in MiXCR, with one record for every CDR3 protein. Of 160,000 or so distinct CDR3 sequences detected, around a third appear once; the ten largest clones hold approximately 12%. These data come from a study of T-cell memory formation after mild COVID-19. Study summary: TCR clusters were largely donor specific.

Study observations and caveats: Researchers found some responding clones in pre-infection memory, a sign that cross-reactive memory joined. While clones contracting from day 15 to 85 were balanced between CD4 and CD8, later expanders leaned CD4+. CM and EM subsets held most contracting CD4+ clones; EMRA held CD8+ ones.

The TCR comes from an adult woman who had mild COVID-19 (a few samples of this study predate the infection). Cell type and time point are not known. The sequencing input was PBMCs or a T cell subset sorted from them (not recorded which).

CDR3 residues: CATLSRRVGYNEQFF. CDR3 nucleotide sequence: TGTGCCACGCTCAGCCGGAGAGTGGGGTACAATGAGCAGTTCTTC. This chain connects TRBV24-1 to TRBJ2-1; D gene uncertain. CDR3 length: 15 amino acids. The V end was cut by 10 bases, the J end by 4 bases, with 19 bases between. Germline V gives CDR1 KGHDR, CDR2 SFDVKD.